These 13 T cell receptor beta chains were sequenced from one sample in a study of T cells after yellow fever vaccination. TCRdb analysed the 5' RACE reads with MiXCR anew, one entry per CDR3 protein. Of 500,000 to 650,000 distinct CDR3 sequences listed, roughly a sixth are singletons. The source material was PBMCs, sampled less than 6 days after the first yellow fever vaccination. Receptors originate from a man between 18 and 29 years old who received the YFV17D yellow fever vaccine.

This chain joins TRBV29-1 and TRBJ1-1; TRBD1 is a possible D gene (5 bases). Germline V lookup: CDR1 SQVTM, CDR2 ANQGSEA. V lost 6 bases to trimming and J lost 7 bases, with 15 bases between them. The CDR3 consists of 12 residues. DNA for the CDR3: TGCAGCGTCGGTTCGGGCGGGGGTGAAGCTTTCTTT. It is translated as CSVGSGGGEAFF.

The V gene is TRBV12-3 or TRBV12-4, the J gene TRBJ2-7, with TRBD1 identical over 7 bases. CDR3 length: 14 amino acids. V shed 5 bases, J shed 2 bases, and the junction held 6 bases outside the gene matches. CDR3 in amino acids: CASSPGTATYEQYV. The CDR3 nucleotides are TGTGCCAGCAGTCCGGGGACAGCTACCTACGAGCAGTACGTC.

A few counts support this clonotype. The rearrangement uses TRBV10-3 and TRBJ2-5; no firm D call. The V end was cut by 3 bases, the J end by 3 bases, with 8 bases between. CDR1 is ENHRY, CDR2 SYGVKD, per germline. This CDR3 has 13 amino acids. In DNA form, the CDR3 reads TGTGCCATCAGTGACCCGATGGAAGAGACCCAGTACTTC. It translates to CAISDPMEETQYF.

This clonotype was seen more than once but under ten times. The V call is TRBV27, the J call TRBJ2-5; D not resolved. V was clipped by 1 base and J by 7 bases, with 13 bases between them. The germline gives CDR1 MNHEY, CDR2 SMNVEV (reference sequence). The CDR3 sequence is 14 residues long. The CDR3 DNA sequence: TGTGCCAGCAGTTTATTAGGCCGGTGGGGGACCCAGTACTTC. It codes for CASSLLGRWGTQYF.

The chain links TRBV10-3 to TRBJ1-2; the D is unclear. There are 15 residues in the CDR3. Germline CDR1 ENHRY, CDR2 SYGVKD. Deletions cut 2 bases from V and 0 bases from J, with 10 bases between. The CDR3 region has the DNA TGTGCCATCAGTGAGCCCGGGCGGACTAACTATGGCTACACCTTC. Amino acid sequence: CAISEPGRTNYGYTF.

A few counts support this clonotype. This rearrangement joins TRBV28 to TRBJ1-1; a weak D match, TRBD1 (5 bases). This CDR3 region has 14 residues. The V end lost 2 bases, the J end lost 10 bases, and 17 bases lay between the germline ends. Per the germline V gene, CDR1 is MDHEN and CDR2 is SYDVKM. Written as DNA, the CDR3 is TGTGCCAGCAGTTTAGTTCCTCTAGCCGGGGGAGCTTTCTTT. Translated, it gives CASSLVPLAGGAFF.

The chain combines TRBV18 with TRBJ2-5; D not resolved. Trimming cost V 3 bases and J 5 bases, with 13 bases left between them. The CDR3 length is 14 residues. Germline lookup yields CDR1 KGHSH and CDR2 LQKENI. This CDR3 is CASSPPVISETQYF. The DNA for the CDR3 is TGTGCCAGCTCACCCCCAGTAATATCGGAGACCCAGTACTTC.

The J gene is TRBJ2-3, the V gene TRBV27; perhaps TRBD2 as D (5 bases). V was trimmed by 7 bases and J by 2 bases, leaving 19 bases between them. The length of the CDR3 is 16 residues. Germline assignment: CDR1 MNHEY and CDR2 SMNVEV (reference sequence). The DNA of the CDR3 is TGTGCCAGCACCCCTCATCCACTAGGATCCACAGATACGCAGTATTTT. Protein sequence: CASTPHPLGSTDTQYF.

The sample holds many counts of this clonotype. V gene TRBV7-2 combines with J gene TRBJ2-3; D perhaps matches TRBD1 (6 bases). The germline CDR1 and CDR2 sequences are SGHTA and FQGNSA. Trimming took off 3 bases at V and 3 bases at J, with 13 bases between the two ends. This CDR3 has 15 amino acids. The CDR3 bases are TGTGCCAGCAGCTTGGACAGCCGTATTACAGATACGCAGTATTTT. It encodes CASSLDSRITDTQYF.

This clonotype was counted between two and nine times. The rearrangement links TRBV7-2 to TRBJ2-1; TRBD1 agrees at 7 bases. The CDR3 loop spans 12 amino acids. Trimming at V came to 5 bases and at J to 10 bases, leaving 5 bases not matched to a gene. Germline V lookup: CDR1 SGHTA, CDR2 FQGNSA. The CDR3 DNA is TGTGCCAGCAGCATACTGACAGGGGAGCAGTTCTTC. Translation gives CASSILTGEQFF.

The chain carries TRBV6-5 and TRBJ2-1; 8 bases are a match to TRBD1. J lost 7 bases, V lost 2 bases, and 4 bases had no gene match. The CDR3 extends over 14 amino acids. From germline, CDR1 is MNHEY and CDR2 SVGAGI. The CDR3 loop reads CASSYPGQVNEQFF. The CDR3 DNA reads TGTGCCAGCAGTTACCCGGGACAGGTTAATGAGCAGTTCTTC.

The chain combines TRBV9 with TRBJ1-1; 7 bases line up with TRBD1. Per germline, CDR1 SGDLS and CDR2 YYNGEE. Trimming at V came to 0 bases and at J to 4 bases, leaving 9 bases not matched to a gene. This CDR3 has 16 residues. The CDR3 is CASSVERGPLGTEAFF. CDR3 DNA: TGTGCCAGCAGCGTAGAGAGGGGGCCGTTAGGCACTGAAGCTTTCTTT. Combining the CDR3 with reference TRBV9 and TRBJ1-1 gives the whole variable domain DSGVTQTPKHLITATGQRVTLRCSPRSGDLSVYWYQQSLDQGLQFLIQYYNGEERAKGNILERFSAQQFPDLHSELNLSSLELGDSALYFCASSVERGPLGTEAFFGQGTRLTVV.

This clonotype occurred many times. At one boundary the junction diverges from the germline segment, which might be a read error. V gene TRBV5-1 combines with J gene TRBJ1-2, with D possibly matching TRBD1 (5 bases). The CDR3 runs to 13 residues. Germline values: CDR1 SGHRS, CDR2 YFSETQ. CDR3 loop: CASSLGVNYGYTF. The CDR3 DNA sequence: TGTGCCAGCAGCTTAGGGGTCAACTATGGCTACACCTTC.